This TCR beta chain stems from a study of cytomegalovirus exposure and HLA in healthy donors (dated by TCRdb to 2016 to 2017). Background on the whole study: An earlier analysis of several hundred of the donors reported 250 to 300 Gb of sequence data and around 100 million unique TCR beta sequences obtained from some 170 million T cells. Among the approximately 430 genotyped donors, under 90% belonged to the genetic ancestry cluster associated with self-reported Caucasian donors. Donor age, sex, ethnicity and CMV serostatus were compiled together with the repertoire data. A later analysis re-analyzed previously published TCR beta repertoires from 660 or so donors and added high-resolution HLA genotyping to study TCR occurrence patterns. Typing coverage differed by locus: A, B, C, DRB1 and DQB1 were typed in roughly 620-630 donors, DQA1 in 500 to 550, DPA1 in around 610, and DPB1 in 450 to 480. Rather than drawing on any new phenotypic data, the later analysis identified candidate immune exposures from TCR beta sequences and the way those sequences occurred across donors. A handful of DR-DQ haplotypes were treated as single units for association and clustering because of strong linkage in the cohort. To predict cytomegalovirus infection status, the study brought together high-throughput TCR immunosequencing, statistical association of individual TCRs with disease status, and machine learning. HLA typing included class I and class II loci at four-digit resolution. To decide whether each TCR beta V gene segment behaved as functional or pseudogenic, an earlier analysis of some 600 of the donors relied on high-throughput TCR beta sequencing. In a later genetic analysis, genome-wide SNP genotypes for about 65% of the roughly 670 donors were used, and that subset was treated as a discovery cohort. The study used immunosequencing to profile the T cell repertoires of some 600 subjects and linked those repertoires to cytomegalovirus serostatus. The study was designed to test whether signatures of past pathogen exposure could be identified by cataloging public T cell receptors. Among 398 genotyped donors of the cohort, an average of around 240,000 unique TCR beta nucleotide sequences was sequenced per donor, of which about 20% were non-productive. All discovery cohort repertoires had been generated on a single sequencing platform. An early release covering just under 650 HLA-typed donors comprised about 310 gigabases of sequencing data and around 80 million unique TCR sequences. Besides the first cohort of 500 to 700 subjects, a separate validation cohort made up of around 120 different subjects was used.

The method behind the library was the immunoSEQ multiplex PCR assay. For the multiplex PCR, a mixture combining 60 forward primers for TCR Vbeta segments and 13 reverse primers for TCR Jbeta segments was used. The CDR3 region of rearranged TCR beta genes was amplified from genomic DNA with a multiplex PCR assay. Amplified TCR beta libraries were sequenced as 87-base-pair reads on the Illumina HiSeq System. Concerning the study's data processing: In a later analysis, roughly 80 million unique TCR beta chains were counted across the approximately 640 repertoires, and roughly 10 million of these chains were shared by at least two donors. Raw reads were error-corrected and collapsed into unique sequences by a nearest-neighbor algorithm in which closely related sequences were merged to remove PCR and sequencing errors. To assign V, D and J gene segments, CDR3 sequences were aligned to IMGT reference sequences. For a sequence to be retained, a match of at least six nucleotides was required to both a V gene segment and a J gene segment. A rearrangement was called productive if the CDR3 had no stop codons and remained in frame with V and J, and every other rearrangement was called non-productive. Following IMGT convention, CDR3 was defined as the stretch from the second conserved V-encoded cysteine to the conserved J-encoded phenylalanine. The earlier analysis of roughly 590 of the donors excluded any sequence lacking an unambiguous match to a single V gene segment. An earlier analysis of approximately 590 of the donors classified V segments as functional when productive rearrangements were above 56.7% and as segregating when the standard deviation between donors was above 5%. To diagnose cytomegalovirus status from the catalog of TCR beta chain sequences, a statistical classification framework was built. V and J gene assignment, in a later analysis, came from comparing TCR nucleotide sequences with IMGT/GENE-DB human TR gene sequences. Using the TCRdist pipeline, a later analysis assigned CDR3 sequences along with most-parsimonious VDJ recombination scenarios. In a later analysis, every TCR beta chain was defined by the combination of its CDR3 amino acid sequence and its V-gene family, and reads without a unique V-gene family were dropped. A later analysis removed 450 to 600 highly shared, low-generation-probability nucleotide sequences to deal with suspected cross-contamination and a sequencing artifact. In a later analysis, a clonal expansion index for each public chain was calculated from normalized within-repertoire ranks of inferred template counts. A later analysis computed generation probabilities with a VDJ recombination model fitted to out-of-frame rearrangements, and checked the results against IGoR. A later analysis scored TCR-TCR, TCR-HLA and TCR-CMV co-occurrence with hypergeometric tests, applying a repertoire-size bias correction to TCR pairs. To estimate false discovery rates, a later analysis permuted the HLA or CMV assignments 20 times. In a later analysis, co-occurring TCRs were grouped using DBSCAN, with TCRdist sequence similarity added in when clustering inside HLA-allele-positive subsets. Repertoires with fewer than 30,000 or more than 120,000 public chains were left out of co-occurrence clustering, as were five repertoires with anomalous nucleotide sharing. Not all clones reach the TCRdb copy of this immuneACCESS table, which keeps in-frame sequences only. Checked studies attribute under half of the gap to unresolved V genes and leave the rest unexplained. V, J and clone size derive from that table, while D and trimming were established from the DNA sequence. The sample table lists some 110,000 clones, roughly 80% of them with a count of one. Together, the top ten hold 6% to 8% of the sample.

A remark on this clone: Its antigen is still unknown. No much larger clonotype is one base removed from it; base qualities were not supplied.

What the authors observed across the whole study: In both the original and validation cohorts, the classifier was reported to diagnose cytomegalovirus status with high specificity and sensitivity. Because HLA typing was missing for some donors at each locus, association tests included only the typed subset. In a later analysis, TCR association rates were found to vary across HLA loci, with the most associated TCRs seen for DRB1 alleles and the fewest for HLA-C alleles. Correlated functional status among segregating V segments might be attributable to linkage disequilibrium, but an unknown experimental factor could not be ruled out. While some public TCRs were present in many individuals, most TCR sequences turned up only very rarely across donors. Because the 87-base-pair reads could not distinguish some IMGT-functional V segments, including TRBV6-2 and TRBV6-3, those segments were excluded. It was suggested by the authors that the approach could potentially be generalized to other disease states and immunological phenotypes. A later analysis associated 16,951 TCR beta sequences with specific HLA alleles at a false discovery rate of 0.05. A few of the identified cytomegalovirus-associated TCR beta chains were confirmed in vitro to be specific for cytomegalovirus antigens. A further reported finding was that TCR beta sequences accurately predicted the HLA-A and HLA-B alleles for most subjects in the first cohort. The earlier analysis of nearly 600 of the donors excluded around 17 rarely observed V segments, including chromosome 9 orphons, because counts were too low. Most CMV-associated TCR beta chains appeared to be HLA-restricted in a later analysis, and the HLA associations seemed to be driven largely by CMV exposure. Strong co-occurrence of HLA alleles, especially DR and DQ, made assigning TCR associations to individual alleles difficult. In the study, 150 to 200 TCR beta chains were listed as associated with cytomegalovirus. Broadly in line with IMGT annotations, most TCR beta V segments showed up in productive rearrangements about 90% or about 30% of the time in an earlier analysis of 450 to 600 of the donors. A cluster of highly shared sequence variants was judged likely to represent a technical artifact of the sequencing pipeline. According to a later genetic analysis, donors in an Asian-associated ancestry cluster had fewer N-insertions in productive TCRs than the approximately 670-donor mean. According to a later analysis, parvovirus B19, influenza, CMV and Epstein-Barr virus appeared linked to several top co-occurrence clusters. This cohort had only TCR beta chains sequenced, and the lack of alpha or paired-chain data limited which features could be detected. Presence/absence analyses assumed roughly uniform sequencing depth across donors, an assumption that may not hold. In a later genetic analysis, a missense DCLRE1C variant was associated with V-gene and J-gene trimming of TCR beta chains, and the association was replicated in an independent cohort. In a later analysis, HLA-associated TCR beta chains were found to be more clonally expanded and to have lower generation probabilities than equally common non-associated chains. CMV serostatus was the only immune exposure information available for the cohort.

In total, 600 or so healthy bone marrow donors made up the cohort. At the time of sampling, every cohort member was nominally healthy, though immune exposures that went unrecorded were likely present. The donor was CMV seropositive and was included in the group of 250 to 300 seropositive cohort members. Each donor provided a peripheral blood sample, and peripheral blood mononuclear cells were used for TCR beta sequencing. Genomic DNA was extracted from the blood cell samples with the Qiagen DNeasy Blood Extraction Kit. The CDR3 goes from the cysteine to the phenylalanine over 13 residues. The only DNA kept is the CDR3, 39 bases in frame from the first base. The trim is 6 bases for V and 6 bases for J, with a gap of 11 bases between the germline ends. Sequences MDHEN (CDR1) and SYDVKM (CDR2) are obtained from the germline V gene.

This sequence was found in a man younger than 40 in good health and CMV-seropositive. The rearranged segments are TRBV28 and TRBJ2-2; TRBD2 might be the D gene, on 5 matching bases. Material for sequencing was PBMCs. The nucleotides are TGTGCCAGCAGGGCAGGAGGTCCCGGGGAGCTGTTTTTT. This yields the protein CASRAGGPGELFF.